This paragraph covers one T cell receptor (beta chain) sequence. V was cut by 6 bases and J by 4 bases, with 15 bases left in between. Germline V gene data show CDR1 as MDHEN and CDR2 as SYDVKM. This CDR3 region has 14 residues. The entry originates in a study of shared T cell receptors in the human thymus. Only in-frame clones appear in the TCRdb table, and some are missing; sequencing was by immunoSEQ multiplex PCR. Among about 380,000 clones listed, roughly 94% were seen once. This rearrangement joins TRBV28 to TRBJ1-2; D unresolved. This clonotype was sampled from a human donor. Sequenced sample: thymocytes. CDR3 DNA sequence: TGTGCCAGCAGCTATACCCTGGTCCGCTATGGCTACACCTTC. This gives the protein CASSYTLVRYGYTF.